The clone carrying this TCR beta chain was picked up one time. As yet, its antigen is unknown. Exclusion of a patient resulted from uncontrolled infection, other autoimmune disease, pregnancy or lactation. The data belong to a study of T cells in Graves' hyperthyroidism and ophthalmopathy. Amplified TCR beta CDR3 regions came from RNA transcripts. HTBI primers were the set used in a first-round RT-PCR of the TCR CDR3. TCRdb independently ran MiXCR on the multiplex PCR reads; one entry per CDR3 protein. Of about 510,000 distinct CDR3 sequences listed, 40% to 50% were seen once; the top ten hold about 45%. V trimming: 6 bases; J trimming: 2 bases; junction bases outside the gene matches: 10. Germline V CDR1 and CDR2: SNHLY, FYNNEI. The CDR3 has 16 amino acids. Study results and limitations: The model forecast ophthalmopathy, anticipating it by a median roughly 6 months before onset. Most clonotypes expanded in the thyroid (above 0.001) were also present in blood.

The sequence was collected from an adult woman with Graves' disease, either hyperthyroidism or ophthalmopathy (not recorded which). The sequencing sample was made of peripheral blood or thyroid tissue (not recorded which). The chain combines TRBV2 with TRBJ2-7; 10 nucleotides line up with TRBD1. This chain's CDR3 is CASRTGTGENTYEQYF. The CDR3 nucleotides read TGTGCCAGCAGGACCGGGACAGGGGAAAACACCTACGAGCAGTACTTC.